These 20 T cell receptor beta chains were all obtained from the same sample, sequenced in a study of blood T cell repertoires in COVID-19. Data came from immunoSEQ multiplex PCR; TCRdb stores just in-frame clones and leaves some out. Of 150,000 to 200,000 clones listed, approximately 88% are singletons. The material sequenced was peripheral blood. The source is a human donor in a cohort sampled during active COVID-19.

This clone was seen a few times. The chain joins TRBV2 to TRBJ2-5; maybe TRBD1 (7 bases). The V and J ends lost 5 bases and 4 bases respectively, with 20 bases between them. From germline, CDR1 is SNHLY and CDR2 FYNNEI. CDR3 length equals 16 residues. This CDR3 reads CASSYHPQGGRETQYF. In DNA form, the CDR3 reads TGTGCCAGCAGTTATCACCCCCAGGGGGGCCGAGAGACCCAGTACTTC.

The chain links TRBV18 to TRBJ1-4, with D perhaps TRBD1 (5 bases). Per germline, CDR1 KGHSH and CDR2 LQKENI. Between the trimmed V and J ends, which lost 2 bases and 4 bases, there was a span of 8 bases. This CDR3 spans 14 amino acids. The CDR3, as DNA: TGTGCCAGCTCACCAAGGCAGGGTAATGAAAAACTGTTTTTT. This codes for CASSPRQGNEKLFF.

The rearrangement links TRBV14 to TRBJ1-1; D is possibly TRBD1 (6 bases). The V and J ends lost 0 bases and 7 bases respectively, with 15 bases between them. Germline values: CDR1 SGHDN, CDR2 FVKESK. This CDR3 is built from 15 residues. In DNA form, the CDR3 reads TGTGCCAGCAGCCAAGATGCCCCCCCGGACAGTGAAGCTTTCTTT. Its translation: CASSQDAPPDSEAFF.

V is TRBV29-1 and J is TRBJ1-1, with D tentatively TRBD1 (5 bases). The V and J ends lost 4 bases and 0 bases respectively, with 15 bases between them. This CDR3 has 15 residues. Germline assignment: CDR1 SQVTM and CDR2 ANQGSEA. CDR3 DNA sequence: TGCAGCGTTGGGCAGGGAGGCCCCATGAACACTGAAGCTTTCTTT. Protein sequence: CSVGQGGPMNTEAFF.

This chain uses TRBV4-3 with TRBJ1-6, with D possibly matching TRBD1 (5 bases). The CDR3 runs to 17 residues. Trimming took 2 bases from V and 6 from J, leaving 17 bases between them. In germline, CDR1 is LGHNA, CDR2 YSLEER. The CDR3 reads CASSQYVPSDINSPLHF. CDR3 DNA: TGCGCCAGCAGCCAATATGTTCCGTCGGACATTAATTCACCCCTCCACTTT.

This clone was counted only a few times. The CDR3 here is CASSPSGGTDTQYF. DNA for the CDR3: TGTGCCAGCAGTCCTAGCGGTGGCACAGATACGCAGTATTTT. This rearrangement joins TRBV28 to TRBJ2-3, with 7 nucleotides matching TRBD2. Germline-derived CDR1 and CDR2 are MDHEN and SYDVKM. V gave up 5 bases and J gave up 1 base; unmatched junction bases: 3. The CDR3 is 14 amino acids.

The rearrangement joins TRBV6-2 or TRBV6-3 to TRBJ2-7; TRBD2 agrees at 8 bases. The V gene end was trimmed by 2 bases and the J gene end by 2 bases; junction bases not matched to a gene: 2. Germline CDR1 MNHEY, CDR2 SVGEGT. CDR3 length: 14 residues. The CDR3 loop reads CASSYELAAYEQYF. The CDR3 DNA reads TGTGCCAGCAGTTACGAACTAGCGGCCTACGAGCAGTACTTC.

The chain combines TRBV9 with TRBJ2-6, with 8 bases identical to TRBD1. Per the germline V gene, CDR1 is SGDLS and CDR2 is YYNGEE. V lost 3 bases to trimming and J lost 4 bases; unmatched junction nucleotides: 3. This CDR3 has 15 residues. The DNA of the CDR3 is TGTGCCAGCAGCGGGACAGGGTCCGGGGCCAACGTCCTGACTTTC. As protein: CASSGTGSGANVLTF.

The rearrangement joins TRBV7-2 to TRBJ1-2; the match to TRBD1 covers 11 bases. This CDR3 is 15 amino acids long. V was clipped by 3 bases and J by 8 bases; unmatched bases: 8. CDR1 SGHTA and CDR2 FQGNSA come from the germline V gene. DNA of the CDR3: TGTGCCAGCAGCTTTGAGGACAGGGGGCCTACCGGCTACACCTTC. Translation: CASSFEDRGPTGYTF.

The chain combines TRBV5-1 with TRBJ2-7; 7 bases fit TRBD2. Germline CDR1 reads SGHRS; CDR2 reads YFSETQ. This CDR3 has 17 residues. The trim removed 0 bases at V and 0 bases at J, leaving 9 bases unmatched. CDR3 protein: CASSLGARGGVSYEQYF. DNA for the CDR3: TGCGCCAGCAGCTTGGGGGCACGCGGGGGAGTCTCCTACGAGCAGTACTTC.

V is TRBV6-7 and J is TRBJ2-7; D is unresolved. TRBV6-7 is sorted into the ORF group, with uncertain function. CDR3 length: 17 amino acids. V was pared by 0 bases and J by 3 bases, with 18 bases between. CDR3 loop: CASSYSAPPRKVYEQYF. CDR3 bases: TGTGCCAGCAGTTACTCGGCCCCTCCCAGGAAGGTCTACGAGCAGTACTTC.

The chain carries TRBV6-2 or TRBV6-3 and TRBJ2-3; 7 nucleotides match TRBD1. There are 17 residues in the CDR3. Germline values: CDR1 MNHEY, CDR2 SVGEGT. V dropped 6 bases and J dropped 4; count of bases not matched to a gene: 16. The CDR3, as DNA: TGTGCCAGCAGCCCAAAGGCCCTAGCAGGGGGAGCAGATACGCAGTATTTT. As protein: CASSPKALAGGADTQYF.

This rearrangement joins TRBV4-1 to TRBJ2-1; D call uncertain. This CDR3 contains 13 residues. Germline values: CDR1 MGHRA, CDR2 YSYEKL. Between the trimmed V and J ends, which lost 0 bases and 13 bases, there was a span of 13 bases. The CDR3 DNA is TGCGCCAGCAGCCAAGATTTCTCCGAGCCCCAGTTCTTC. Residues: CASSQDFSEPQFF.

The genes are TRBV10-2 and TRBJ1-5; 8 nucleotides align to TRBD1. V lost 0 bases and J lost 4; bases outside the gene matches: 2. Germline V gives CDR1 WSHSY, CDR2 SAAADI. The length of the CDR3 is 15 residues. The CDR3 nucleotides read TGCGCCAGCAGTGAGTCCAACAGGGGGAATCAGCCCCAGCATTTT. This sequence encodes CASSESNRGNQPQHF.

The chain links TRBV7-2 to TRBJ1-5; TRBD1 might be the D (6 bases). This CDR3 has 15 residues. Trimming took 5 bases from V and 5 from J, leaving 16 bases between them. Looked up from germline, CDR1 is SGHTA and CDR2 is FQGNSA. CDR3 in DNA: TGTGCCAGCAGCCAGTGGTTGTCAGGGGATCAGCCCCAGCATTTT. Its protein product is CASSQWLSGDQPQHF.

This rearrangement joins TRBV7-9 to TRBJ2-6; tentative D call: TRBD1 (5 bases). CDR1 and CDR2 (germline): SEHNR, FQNEAQ (reference sequence). The V and J ends lost 2 bases and 8 bases respectively, with 7 bases between them. CDR3 size: 13 residues. As DNA, the CDR3 is TGTGCCAGCAGCTTAACAGGCCCCAACGTCCTGACTTTC. This codes for CASSLTGPNVLTF.

This clone was seen a handful of times. V is TRBV6-5 and J is TRBJ2-7; 9 bases align to TRBD2. Germline CDR1 is MNHEY and CDR2 is SVGAGI. There are 14 residues in the CDR3. V gave up 2 bases and J gave up 5 bases; unmatched junction bases: 4. The CDR3 sequence: CASSYGGLAHEQYF. Written as DNA, the CDR3 is TGTGCCAGCAGTTACGGGGGACTAGCCCACGAGCAGTACTTC.

The rearrangement uses TRBV28 and TRBJ1-1; maybe TRBD1 (6 bases). The CDR3 is 13 residues long. V was cut by 6 bases and J by 8 bases, with 16 bases left in between. The germline gives CDR1 MDHEN, CDR2 SYDVKM. CDR3 residues: CASRPPGQPEAFF. The CDR3 DNA reads TGTGCCAGCAGGCCTCCCGGACAGCCCGAAGCTTTCTTT.

The chain is built from TRBV6-6 and TRBJ2-7; 9 nucleotides line up with TRBD1. From germline, CDR1 is MNHNY and CDR2 SVGAGI (reference sequence). V lost 0 bases, J lost 1 base, and 1 base stayed unmatched. This CDR3 region has 15 residues. In nucleotides, the CDR3 is TGTGCCAGCAGTTACTCAGGGACAGGGTCCTACGAGCAGTACTTC. Its protein product is CASSYSGTGSYEQYF.

The gene calls are TRBV15 and TRBJ1-1; the D is unclear. The V end was cut by 0 bases, the J end by 4 bases, with 9 bases between. The length of the CDR3 is 14 residues. Germline CDR1 LNHNV, CDR2 YYDKDF (reference sequence). CDR3 nucleotides: TGTGCCACCAGCAGAGATCTTAGAGTCACTGAAGCTTTCTTT. This translates into CATSRDLRVTEAFF. The whole variable domain, remainder taken from reference TRBV15 and TRBJ1-1, is DAMVIQNPRYQVTQFGKPVTLSCSQTLNHNVMYWYQQKSSQAPKLLFHYYDKDFNNEADTPDNFQSRRPNTSFCFLDIRSPGLGDTAMYLCATSRDLRVTEAFFGQGTRLTVV.